The 3 T cell receptor beta chains below all came from one sample that was sequenced in a study of blood T cell repertoires in COVID-19. Sequenced by immunoSEQ multiplex PCR; TCRdb stores in-frame clones only, minus some. The profile shows approximately 210,000 clones, roughly four fifths of them singletons. The sequenced sample was PBMCs or T cells enriched from blood (not recorded which). The receptors derive from a man aged 40-55 years who had recovered from COVID-19.

The chain joins TRBV6-1 to TRBJ2-7; D remains unclear. V lost 4 bases, J lost 0 bases, and 19 bases lay in between. This CDR3 has 17 residues. Germline V gene lookup returns CDR1 MNHNS and CDR2 SASEGT. Here the CDR3 reads CASSAPGQVPYSYEQYF. CDR3 DNA sequence: TGTGCCAGCAGTGCTCCCGGCCAGGTCCCCTACTCCTACGAGCAGTACTTC.

DNA for the CDR3: TGCGCCAGCAGCTCCCTGGGGCGGGGCGGCGGCTACACCTTC. This sequence encodes CASSSLGRGGGYTF. The chain is built from TRBV5-1 and TRBJ1-2; tentative D call: TRBD1 (5 bases). This CDR3 is built from 14 residues. CDR1 and CDR2 (germline): SGHRS, YFSETQ. V dropped 3 bases and J dropped 8 bases, with 17 bases sitting between them.

In its sample, this clone was seen once. This rearrangement joins TRBV19 to TRBJ1-5, with 9 bases identical to TRBD1. The germline gives CDR1 LNHDA, CDR2 SQIVND (reference sequence). This CDR3 spans 13 amino acids. The CDR3 region is CATGGLSNQPQHF. The CDR3 DNA reads as TGTGCTACAGGGGGCCTTAGCAATCAGCCCCAGCATTTT.